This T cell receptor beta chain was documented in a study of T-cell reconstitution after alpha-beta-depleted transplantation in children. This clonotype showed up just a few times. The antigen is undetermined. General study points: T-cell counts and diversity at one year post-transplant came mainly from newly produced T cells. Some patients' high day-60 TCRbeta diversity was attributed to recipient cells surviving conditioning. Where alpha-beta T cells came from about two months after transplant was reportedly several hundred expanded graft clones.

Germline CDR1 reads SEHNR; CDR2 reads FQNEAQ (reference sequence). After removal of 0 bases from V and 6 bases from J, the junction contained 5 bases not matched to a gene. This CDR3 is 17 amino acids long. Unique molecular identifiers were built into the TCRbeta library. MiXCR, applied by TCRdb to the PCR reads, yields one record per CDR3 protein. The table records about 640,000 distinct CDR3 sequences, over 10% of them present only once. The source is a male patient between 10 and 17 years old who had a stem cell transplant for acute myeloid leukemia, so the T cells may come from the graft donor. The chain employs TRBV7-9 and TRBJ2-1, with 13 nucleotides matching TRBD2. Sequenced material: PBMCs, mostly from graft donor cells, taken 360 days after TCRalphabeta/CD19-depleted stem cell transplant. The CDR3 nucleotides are TGTGCCAGCAGCTTAGCGAGGGGGACTAGCGGGGCCAATGAGCAGTTCTTC. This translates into CASSLARGTSGANEQFF.